The 5 T cell receptor beta chains given below trace back to one sample, sequenced in a study of blood T cell repertoires in COVID-19. The method was immunoSEQ multiplex PCR; TCRdb's version includes in-frame clones alone and lacks a portion of them. This sample has some 230,000 clones, with about 80% found just once. What was sequenced was peripheral blood. The receptors here all came from a woman in her 50s with acute or convalescent COVID-19.

The V gene is TRBV15, the J gene TRBJ2-7, with TRBD1 matching over 8 bases. Germline CDR1 and CDR2: LNHNV and YYDKDF (reference sequence). The CDR3 loop spans 15 amino acids. V lost 0 bases to trimming and J lost 7 bases; unmatched junction nucleotides: 8. This CDR3 is CATSRDQTGGGEQYF. DNA of the CDR3: TGTGCCACCAGCAGAGATCAAACAGGGGGTGGGGAGCAGTACTTC.

This clone has just a few counts. The chain combines TRBV9 with TRBJ2-1, with D tentatively TRBD2 (5 bases). Germline V gene lookup returns CDR1 SGDLS and CDR2 YYNGEE. Trimming removed 0 bases at V and 5 bases at J, with 18 bases between. The CDR3 consists of 17 residues. The CDR3 spells CASSVGGSWGRDNEQFF. The DNA of the CDR3 is TGTGCCAGCAGCGTAGGTGGGAGTTGGGGTCGAGACAATGAGCAGTTCTTC.

This clone was recorded once. CDR3 bases: TGTGCCAGCAGTCCCGACTTTCAGGGGAAGGATGAAAAACTGTTTTTT. Amino acids: CASSPDFQGKDEKLFF. The chain joins TRBV7-6 to TRBJ1-4; D perhaps matches TRBD1 (6 bases). The V and J ends lost 6 bases and 6 bases respectively, with 20 bases between them. The CDR3 is 16 residues long. CDR1 SGHVS and CDR2 FNYEAQ come from the germline V gene.

CDR3 bases: TGTGCCACCAGTGACCCTCCGACTGCGGGCGGATCGGAGAAACTGTTTTTT. Translated: CATSDPPTAGGSEKLFF. This chain joins TRBV24-1 and TRBJ1-4; no reliable D call. Trimming took off 4 bases at V and 11 bases at J, with 25 bases between the two ends. This CDR3 comprises 17 residues. Germline assignment: CDR1 KGHDR and CDR2 SFDVKD.

V usage is TRBV6-2 or TRBV6-3 and J usage is TRBJ2-5; perhaps TRBD2 as D (6 bases). Looked up from germline, CDR1 is MNHEY and CDR2 is SVGEGT. The CDR3 has 14 residues. V was shortened by 4 bases and J by 1 base, with 10 bases between the two germline ends. The CDR3: CASSFGGVQETQYF. DNA for the CDR3: TGTGCCAGCAGTTTCGGCGGGGTCCAAGAGACCCAGTACTTC.